This T cell receptor (beta chain) appears in the sequencing data of a study of OX40 agonist ivuxolimab in advanced cancers. Assay used: immunoSEQ multiplex PCR; TCRdb lists only in-frame clones, some missing. The sample lists approximately 76,000 clones, 70% to 90% occurring once. This material consisted of CD4+ or CD8+ T cells sorted from blood, taken in a trial of the OX40 agonist ivuxolimab. This receptor was obtained from an adult with an advanced solid tumor such as melanoma, head and neck, liver or kidney cancer.

This CDR3 is CASSLPLGQPLGGYTF. CDR3 coding DNA: TGTGCCAGCAGCTTGCCCCTTGGGCAGCCCCTCGGCGGCTACACCTTC. The gene calls are TRBV5-4 and TRBJ1-2; D remains ambiguous. The CDR3 consists of 16 residues. In germline, CDR1 is SGHNT, CDR2 YYREEE (reference sequence). Trimming left V 1 base short and J 8 bases short, with 21 bases between.